Sequencing of this T cell receptor (beta chain) was carried out in a study of T cell changes during pregnancy in multiple sclerosis. The data were produced by immunoSEQ multiplex PCR, yet TCRdb's version contains in-frame clones alone and is incomplete. The sample includes tens of thousands of clones, less than 90% seen only once; the top ten take 0.45% to 0.6%. Sequenced material: CD4+ T cells from peripheral blood mononuclear cells, taken in the first trimester of pregnancy. This receptor was identified in a female donor with multiple sclerosis, enrolled in a pregnancy study.

CDR3 in DNA: TGTGCCAGCAGCCCCGGACTAGCGGGAGGCACGCAGTACTTC. This gives the protein CASSPGLAGGTQYF. The V and J genes are TRBV14 and TRBJ2-7; 14 bases are a match to TRBD2. The germline gives CDR1 SGHDN, CDR2 FVKESK. There are 14 residues in the CDR3. V trimming: 4 bases; J trimming: 9 bases; junction bases outside the gene matches: 5.